These T cell receptor gamma chains were read from a single sample in a study of Vδ1+ human thymocytes. TCRdb redid clone calling on the multiplex PCR reads using CATT. Among tens of thousands of gamma-chain clones, 20% to 25% were seen once, and the ten largest hold about 2%. The specimen sequenced was Vdelta1+ gamma-delta thymocytes from the thymus. These receptors were taken from a girl less than two years old who had congenital heart surgery. CDR3s include the opening cysteine and the closing phenylalanine or tryptophan. Clone size, where shown, is once, few, many, or a class for clones that have expanded.

TRGJ1/TRGJ2 | NA | TRGV8 | CATWSEKKLF | TGTGCCACCTGGTCGGAAAAGAAACTCTTT
TRGJ1/TRGJ2 | few | TRGV2 | CATWDAPWDKKLF | TGTGCCACCTGGGACGCCCCGTGGGATAAGAAACTCTTT
TRGJ1/TRGJ2 | few | TRGV8 | CATWDSGYYKKLF | TGTGCCACCTGGGATAGCGGCTATTATAAGAAACTCTTT
TRGJ1/TRGJ2 | few | TRGV9 | CALWEAIYYKKLF | TGTGCCTTGTGGGAGGCTATTTATTATAAGAAACTCTTT
TRGJ1/TRGJ2 | NA | TRGV4 | CATWDGLEGDYKKLF | TGTGCCACCTGGGATGGGCTTGAGGGGGATTATAAGAAACTCTTT
TRGJ1/TRGJ2 | NA | TRGV3 | CATWDRLTSDKKLF | TGTGCCACCTGGGACAGGCTGACAAGCGATAAGAAACTCTTT
TRGJ1/TRGJ2 | few | TRGV2 | CATWDGRTKKLF | TGTGCCACCTGGGACGGGCGGACAAAGAAACTCTTT
TRGJ1/TRGJ2 | few | TRGV2 | CATWDVRYYKKLF | TGTGCCACCTGGGACGTCCGTTATTATAAGAAACTCTTT
TRGJ1/TRGJ2 | few | TRGV9 | CALWEVHRRSYKKLF | TGTGCCTTGTGGGAGGTGCATCGTAGGAGTTATAAGAAACTCTTT
TRGJ1/TRGJ2 | NA | TRGV4 | CATWDPTAHYYKKLF | TGTGCCACCTGGGATCCGACCGCGCATTATTATAAGAAACTCTTT
TRGJP | NA | TRGV9 | CALWEIQELGKKIKVF | TGTGCCTTGTGGGAGATACAAGAGTTGGGCAAAAAAATCAAGGTATTT
TRGJ1/TRGJ2 | few | TRGV9 | CALWEAQWKLF | TGTGCCTTGTGGGAGGCACAGTGGAAACTCTTT
TRGJP2 | NA | TRGV2 | CATWDGRWIKTF | TGTGCCACCTGGGACGGCAGGTGGATCAAGACGTTT
TRGJ1/TRGJ2 | few | TRGV3 | CATWDSAPNYYKKLF | TGTGCCACCTGGGACAGTGCGCCGAATTATTATAAGAAACTCTTT
TRGJP2 | few | TRGV2 | CATWDGRNSDWIKTF | TGTGCCACCTGGGACGGGCGTAATAGTGATTGGATCAAGACGTTT
TRGJ1/TRGJ2 | many | TRGV2 | CATWDGRSYKKLF | TGTGCCACCTGGGACGGGCGAAGTTATAAGAAACTCTTT
TRGJ1/TRGJ2 | NA | TRGV4 | CATWSLRDYYKKLF | TGTGCCACCTGGTCCCTTAGGGATTATTATAAGAAACTCTTT
TRGJ1/TRGJ2 | NA | TRGV2 | CATCPPYYKKLF | TGTGCCACCTGTCCCCCTTATTATAAGAAACTCTTT
TRGJ1/TRGJ2 | few | TRGV4 | CATWDEGYKKLF | TGTGCCACCTGGGATGAGGGTTATAAGAAACTCTTT
TRGJ1/TRGJ2 | NA | TRGV4 | CATWDGLSYYKKLF | TGTGCCACCTGGGATGGCCTATCTTATTATAAGAAACTCTTT
TRGJ1/TRGJ2 | NA | TRGV2 | CATWDGRGVVKLF | TGTGCCACCTGGGACGGGCGCGGGGTTGTGAAACTCTTT
TRGJ1/TRGJ2 | few | TRGV4 | CATWDDIDYYKKLF | TGTGCCACCTGGGATGACATCGATTATTATAAGAAACTCTTT
TRGJ1/TRGJ2 | NA | TRGV4 | CATWDIGGSNYYKKLF | TGTGCCACCTGGGATATCGGGGGGTCGAATTATTATAAGAAACTCTTT
TRGJ1/TRGJ2 | NA | TRGV5 | CATWDRPEVYKKLF | TGTGCCACCTGGGACAGGCCGGAAGTTTATAAGAAACTCTTT
TRGJ1/TRGJ2 | few | TRGV3 | CATWDSKVNYYKKLF | TGTGCCACCTGGGACAGCAAAGTGAATTATTATAAGAAACTCTTT
TRGJP | NA | TRGV9 | CALRAAVGKKIKVF | TGTGCCCTCCGGGCGGCGGTGGGCAAAAAAATCAAGGTATTT
TRGJ1/TRGJ2 | NA | TRGV8 | CATWDRRLRGYKKLF | TGTGCCACCTGGGATCGGCGCCTTAGGGGTTATAAGAAACTCTTT
TRGJ1/TRGJ2 | few | TRGV2 | CATWDGRLF | TGTGCCACCTGGGACGGGCGACTCTTT
TRGJ1/TRGJ2 | few | TRGV2 | CATWLKDKKLF | TGTGCCACCTGGCTAAAGGATAAGAAACTCTTT
TRGJ1/TRGJ2 | few | TRGV9 | CALWEAPTYYKKLF | TGTGCCTTGTGGGAGGCACCAACCTATTATAAGAAACTCTTT
TRGJ1/TRGJ2 | few | TRGV3 | CATWDGLIRKLF | TGTGCCACCTGGGACGGGCTTATTAGGAAACTCTTT
TRGJ1/TRGJ2 | few | TRGV4 | CATWDGPPIDKKLF | TGTGCCACCTGGGATGGGCCCCCCATTGATAAGAAACTCTTT
TRGJ1/TRGJ2 | NA | TRGV9 | CALWAGLNYYKKLF | TGTGCCTTGTGGGCAGGGCTGAATTATTATAAGAAACTCTTT
TRGJ1/TRGJ2 | NA | TRGV2 | CATWDGFPVKVYYKKLF | TGTGCCACCTGGGACGGGTTTCCCGTGAAGGTTTATTATAAGAAACTCTTT
TRGJ1/TRGJ2 | NA | TRGV9 | CALWVFLLLF | TGTGCCTTGTGGGTTTTCCTCCTTCTCTTT
TRGJ1/TRGJ2 | NA | TRGV9 | CALWEPEADKKLF | TGTGCCTTGTGGGAGCCCGAAGCAGATAAGAAACTCTTT
TRGJ1/TRGJ2 | few | TRGV9 | CALWEVRGNYYKKLF | TGTGCCTTGTGGGAGGTGCGAGGGAATTATTATAAGAAACTCTTT
TRGJ1/TRGJ2 | few | TRGV2 | CATWDGRGSEKLF | TGTGCCACCTGGGACGGTCGGGGTAGTGAGAAACTCTTT
TRGJ1/TRGJ2 | few | TRGV5 | CATWDRPHRYKKLF | TGTGCCACCTGGGACAGGCCGCATCGGTATAAGAAACTCTTT
TRGJP2 | few | TRGV4 | CATWDGVDWIKTF | TGTGCCACCTGGGATGGGGTGGATTGGATCAAGACGTTT
TRGJ1/TRGJ2 | few | TRGV9 | CALWEADSKLF | TGTGCCTTGTGGGAGGCCGATTCGAAACTCTTT
TRGJ1/TRGJ2 | NA | TRGV3 | CATWELNSWVKLF | TGTGCCACCTGGGAATTGAATTCATGGGTGAAACTCTTT
TRGJ1/TRGJ2 | NA | TRGV2 | CATWTRDYKKLF | TGTGCCACCTGGACCAGGGACTATAAGAAACTCTTT
TRGJ1/TRGJ2 | few | TRGV3 | CATWDRRSYKKLF | TGTGCCACCTGGGACAGGCGCTCTTATAAGAAACTCTTT
TRGJ1/TRGJ2 | NA | TRGV2 | CATWDFAPLGYKKLF | TGTGCCACCTGGGACTTCGCCCCTCTTGGTTATAAGAAACTCTTT
TRGJ1/TRGJ2 | NA | TRGV9 | CALWEPKNYYKKLF | TGTGCCTTGTGGGAGCCTAAAAATTATTATAAGAAACTCTTT
TRGJP1 | NA | TRGV9 | CALWEGSTGWFKIF | TGTGCCTTGTGGGAGGGGTCCACTGGTTGGTTCAAGATATTT
TRGJ1/TRGJ2 | NA | TRGV8 | CATWDRLRYKKLF | TGTGCCACCTGGGATAGGCTGCGTTATAAGAAACTCTTT
TRGJP2 | few | TRGV8 | CATWAIGSDWIKTF | TGTGCCACCTGGGCGATAGGAAGTGATTGGATCAAGACGTTT
TRGJ1/TRGJ2 | NA | TRGV9 | CALWEVRSCDKKLF | TGTGCCTTGTGGGAGGTGAGGTCGTGCGATAAGAAGCTCTTT
TRGJ1/TRGJ2 | NA | TRGV3 | CATWDRLRAFHDYKKLF | TGTGCCACCTGGGACAGGCTCAGAGCATTTCATGATTATAAGAAACTCTTT
TRGJ1/TRGJ2 | NA | TRGV9 | CALWEAVKKLF | TGTGCCTTGTGGGAGGCCGTCAAGAAACTCTTT
TRGJ1/TRGJ2 | few | TRGV9 | CALWEAGTNYYKKLF | TGTGCCTTGTGGGAGGCCGGCACGAATTATTATAAGAAACTCTTT